The 15 T cell receptor beta chains reported below all come from one sample, sequenced in a study of cytomegalovirus exposure and HLA in healthy donors (dated by TCRdb to 2017 to 2019). The receptor library was made with the immunoSEQ multiplex PCR assay. For the multiplex PCR, a mixture combining 60 forward primers for TCR Vbeta segments and 13 reverse primers for TCR Jbeta segments was used. This is the immuneACCESS table as TCRdb keeps it, with only in-frame sequences that have V and J called. A part of the clones is gone; compared with another copy, unresolved V genes explain less than half, and the rest is unexplained. For this sample, the table gives around 120,000 clones. The ten largest clones represent about 0.59% of the sample. Sequences were obtained from PBMCs. Every receptor here comes from a man aged 50 to 60 in good health and CMV-seronegative.

The CDR3 is CASSDPSGVQYF. The DNA for the CDR3 is TGCGCCAGCAGTGATCCAAGCGGGGTTCAGTACTTC. V gene TRBV10-1 combines with J gene TRBJ2-4; TRBD2 matches at 7 bases. In germline, CDR1 is WNHNN, CDR2 SYGVQD (reference sequence). This CDR3 has 12 residues. Losses at the gene ends were 3 bases for V and 11 bases for J; bases not matched to a gene: 4.

The rearrangement uses TRBV5-6 and TRBJ2-7; a weak D match, TRBD2 (6 bases). Trimming cost V 0 bases and J 0 bases, with 7 bases left between them. Germline V lookup: CDR1 SGHDT, CDR2 YYEEEE. The CDR3 length is 14 residues. The CDR3 here is CASSLDGSSYEQYF. The DNA of the CDR3 is TGTGCCAGCAGCTTGGACGGGAGCTCCTACGAGCAGTACTTC.

The gene calls are TRBV5-1 and TRBJ1-4; weak D call: TRBD1 (6 bases). The CDR3 sequence is 14 residues long. V dropped 4 bases and J dropped 11 bases, with 18 bases sitting between them. Germline CDR1 is SGHRS and CDR2 is YFSETQ. The CDR3 coding sequence is TGCGCCAGCAGCACCCGAGAGCGGGGGGCGAAACTGTTTTTT. Protein: CASSTRERGAKLFF. Combining the CDR3 with reference TRBV5-1 and TRBJ1-4 gives the whole variable domain KAGVTQTPRYLIKTRGQQVTLSCSPISGHRSVSWYQQTPGQGLQFLFEYFSETQRNKGNFPGRFSGRQFSNSRSEMNVSTLELGDSALYLCASSTRERGAKLFFGSGTQLSVL.

The chain uses TRBV27 and TRBJ2-1; a weak D match, TRBD2 (5 bases). The CDR3 is made up of 13 amino acids. Trimming removed 2 bases from V and 13 bases from J, with 15 bases in between. Germline V CDR1 and CDR2: MNHEY, SMNVEV (reference sequence). The CDR3 nucleotides are TGTGCCAGCAGTTTAAGTGGACTGAAGGTCCAGTTCTTC. Encoded protein: CASSLSGLKVQFF.

The J gene is TRBJ2-3, the V gene TRBV27; D is possibly TRBD1 (5 bases). In germline, CDR1 is MNHEY, CDR2 SMNVEV (reference sequence). CDR3 length: 14 amino acids. Trimming stripped 2 bases from V and 2 bases from J, with 8 bases between. The CDR3 nucleotides are TGTGCCAGCAGTTTAGACAGTTACACAGATACGCAGTATTTT. Its protein is CASSLDSYTDTQYF.

This chain connects TRBV5-6 to TRBJ2-5; 11 bases fit TRBD2. Trimming took 2 bases from V and 7 from J; bases not matched to a gene: 7. Germline assignment: CDR1 SGHDT and CDR2 YYEEEE. This CDR3 contains 15 residues. CDR3 residues: CASSFVTSGIPTQYF. For the CDR3, the DNA is TGTGCCAGCAGCTTCGTGACTAGCGGGATCCCGACCCAGTACTTC.

The chain uses TRBV29-1 and TRBJ2-5, with a possible D match to TRBD1 (6 bases). The CDR3 is 14 amino acids. CDR1 and CDR2 (germline): SQVTM, ANQGSEA. V was pared by 3 bases and J by 4 bases, with 15 bases between. Here the CDR3 reads CSVDESGVRETQYF. As DNA, the CDR3 is TGCAGCGTTGATGAATCAGGGGTCAGAGAGACCCAGTACTTC.

The V gene is TRBV28, the J gene TRBJ2-7; D is unresolved. Trimming removed 7 bases from V and 6 bases from J, with 10 bases in between. This CDR3 is 11 amino acids long. CDR1 is MDHEN and CDR2 is SYDVKM in the germline V gene. The DNA of the CDR3 is TGTGCCAGCACACGTTTCGGCGAGCAGTACTTC. Translating gives CASTRFGEQYF.

The chain is built from TRBV10-3 and TRBJ2-1, with TRBD2 matching 9 bases. The trim removed 7 bases at V and 10 bases at J, leaving 11 bases unmatched. The germline CDR1 and CDR2 sequences are ENHRY and SYGVKD. This CDR3 spans 14 amino acids. The CDR3, as DNA: TGTGCCATCACTGGCGGGGGGGCGGGTCAAGAGCAGTTCTTC. Translation gives CAITGGGAGQEQFF.

This chain uses TRBV29-1 with TRBJ2-5; TRBD2 matches at 9 bases. The CDR3 contains 14 residues. Unmatched junction bases numbered 5, after V lost 4 bases and J lost 2 bases. CDR1 is SQVTM and CDR2 is ANQGSEA in the germline V gene. CDR3 bases: TGCAGCGTTGCCCTAGCGGGGAGTCAAGAGACCCAGTACTTC. Residues: CSVALAGSQETQYF.

The gene calls are TRBV7-9 and TRBJ1-2; TRBD1 agrees at 7 bases. With 4 bases clipped from V and 4 bases from J, the junction kept 9 bases outside the gene matches. The CDR3 loop spans 15 amino acids. Germline V lookup: CDR1 SEHNR, CDR2 FQNEAQ (reference sequence). This CDR3 is CASSSRGAPLYGYTF. CDR3 DNA sequence: TGTGCCAGCAGCTCCAGGGGGGCCCCTCTCTATGGCTACACCTTC.

The chain couples TRBV5-1 to TRBJ2-7; TRBD1 is a possible D gene (5 bases). CDR3 length equals 12 residues. Germline loops: CDR1 SGHRS, CDR2 YFSETQ. V was clipped by 5 bases and J by 5 bases, with 11 bases between them. The CDR3 loop reads CASRVQGNEQYF. The CDR3 DNA is TGCGCCAGCAGGGTCCAGGGCAACGAGCAGTACTTC.

The genes are TRBV7-2 and TRBJ2-7, with 8 bases matching TRBD2. The V and J ends lost 5 bases and 3 bases, in that order; junction bases with no gene match: 6. In germline, CDR1 is SGHTA, CDR2 FQGNSA. The CDR3 is made up of 14 amino acids. The CDR3 here is CASSGSGTSYEQYF. CDR3 DNA: TGTGCCAGCAGCGGAAGCGGGACTAGCTACGAGCAGTACTTC.

The genes are TRBV7-6 and TRBJ2-7; D gene unclear. CDR3 length: 14 amino acids. V lost 1 base and J 5 bases, leaving 12 bases between the germline ends. Germline V gives CDR1 SGHVS, CDR2 FNYEAQ. In nucleotides, the CDR3 is TGTGCCAGCAGCTTAGGTTTAGCAGAGGACGAGCAGTACTTC. Encoded protein: CASSLGLAEDEQYF.

The chain employs TRBV6-5 and TRBJ1-2; the match to TRBD1 covers 7 bases. The CDR3 covers 14 residues. V shed 2 bases, J shed 4 bases, and the junction held 4 bases outside the gene matches. The germline V gene has CDR1 MNHEY and CDR2 SVGAGI. CDR3 amino acids: CASSYTAGGYGYTF. The CDR3 bases are TGTGCCAGCAGTTACACGGCAGGGGGCTATGGCTACACCTTC.